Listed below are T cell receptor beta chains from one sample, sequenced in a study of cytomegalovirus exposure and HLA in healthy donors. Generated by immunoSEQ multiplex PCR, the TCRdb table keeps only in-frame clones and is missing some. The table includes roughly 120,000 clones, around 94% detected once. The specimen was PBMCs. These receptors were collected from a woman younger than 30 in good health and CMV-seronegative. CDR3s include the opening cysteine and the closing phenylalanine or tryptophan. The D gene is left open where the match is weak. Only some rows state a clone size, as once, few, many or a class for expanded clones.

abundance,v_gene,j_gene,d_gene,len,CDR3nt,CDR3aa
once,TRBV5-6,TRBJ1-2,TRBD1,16,TGTGCCAGCAGCTTGCCCACCCCTTCAGGGGGCTATGGCTACACCTTC,CASSLPTPSGGYGYTF
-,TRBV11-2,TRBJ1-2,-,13,TGTGCCAGCAGCTTAGATTTAGAGGATGGCTACACCTTC,CASSLDLEDGYTF
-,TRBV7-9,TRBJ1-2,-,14,TGTGCCAGCAGCTCATCGCCGGACACGCAAGGCTACACCTTC,CASSSSPDTQGYTF
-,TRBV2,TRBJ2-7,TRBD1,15,TGTGCCAGCAGTGAAGAGGGCAGGGGGCCCTACGAGCAGTACTTC,CASSEEGRGPYEQYF
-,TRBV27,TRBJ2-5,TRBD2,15,TGTGCCAGCAGCCTCAACGGACTAGCGAGGGAGACCCAGTACTTC,CASSLNGLARETQYF
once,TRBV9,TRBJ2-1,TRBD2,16,TGTGCCAGCAGCGCAGAGGGACTAGCGAAATACAATGAGCAGTTCTTC,CASSAEGLAKYNEQFF
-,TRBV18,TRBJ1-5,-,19,TGTGCCAGCTCACCCTTCTTTAATGACAATCGGGAAACGGGACAGCCCCAGCATTTT,CASSPFFNDNRETGQPQHF
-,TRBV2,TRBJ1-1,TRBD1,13,TGTGCCAGCAGACCTGACAGGGAGGATGAAGCTTTCTTT,CASRPDREDEAFF
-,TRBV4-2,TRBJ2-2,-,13,TGTGCCAGCAAGGAGGGAGACACCGGGGAGCTGTTTTTT,CASKEGDTGELFF
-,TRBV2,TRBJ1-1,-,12,TGTGCCAGCGGCCGGGGAAACACTGAAGCTTTCTTT,CASGRGNTEAFF
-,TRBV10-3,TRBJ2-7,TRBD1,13,TGTGCCATCAGCTTAGGACAGGGCTACGAGCAGTACTTC,CAISLGQGYEQYF
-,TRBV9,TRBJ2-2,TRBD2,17,TGTGCCAGCAGCGTAGCTGGACTAGCGTTTGTCACCGGGGAGCTGTTTTTT,CASSVAGLAFVTGELFF
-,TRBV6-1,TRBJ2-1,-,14,TGTGCCAGCAAGGTGACACCCACCTACAATGAGCAGTTCTTC,CASKVTPTYNEQFF
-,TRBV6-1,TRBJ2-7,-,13,TGTGCCAGCAGTGATTTTCGCTCCTACGAGCAGTACTTC,CASSDFRSYEQYF
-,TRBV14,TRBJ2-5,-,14,TGTGCCAGCAGTCATAGGGGGGGGCAAGAGACCCAGTACTTC,CASSHRGGQETQYF
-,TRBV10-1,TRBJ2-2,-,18,TGCGCCAGCAGTGAGTCAAAAAACCTGGGAGGTAACACCGGGGAGCTGTTTTTT,CASSESKNLGGNTGELFF
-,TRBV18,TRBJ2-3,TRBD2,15,TGTGCCAGCTCACCGTTGATGGGGGGGGAAGATACGCAGTATTTT,CASSPLMGGEDTQYF
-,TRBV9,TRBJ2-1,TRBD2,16,TGTGCCAGCAGCTCGAGACTAGCGGGAGGGCCCGATGAGCAGTTCTTC,CASSSRLAGGPDEQFF
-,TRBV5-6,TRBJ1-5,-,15,TGTGCCAGCAGCACTATCCAGGACAACAATCAGCCCCAGCATTTT,CASSTIQDNNQPQHF
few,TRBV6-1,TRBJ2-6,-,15,TGTGCCAGCAGTGAACGGGGGTCTGGGGCCAACGTCCTGACTTTC,CASSERGSGANVLTF
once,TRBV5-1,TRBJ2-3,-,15,TGCGCCAGCAGCCAAGGACTGGGTTTCACAGATACGCAGTATTTT,CASSQGLGFTDTQYF
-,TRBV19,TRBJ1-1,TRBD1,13,TGTGCCAGTAGCCTCGACAGGGGCACTGAAGCTTTCTTT,CASSLDRGTEAFF
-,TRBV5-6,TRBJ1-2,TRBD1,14,TGTGCCAGCAGCTTGTTTCTCGACAGGGATGGCTACACCTTC,CASSLFLDRDGYTF
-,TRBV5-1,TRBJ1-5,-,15,TGCGCCAGCAGCTTGGGCGGCGGGGGAGATCAGCCCCAGCATTTT,CASSLGGGGDQPQHF
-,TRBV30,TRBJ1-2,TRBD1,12,TGTGCCTGGCGGACAGGGTTCTATGGCTACACCTTC,CAWRTGFYGYTF
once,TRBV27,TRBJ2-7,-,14,TGTGCCAGCAGTCCAAGACAGAGCTCCTACGAGCAGTACTTC,CASSPRQSSYEQYF
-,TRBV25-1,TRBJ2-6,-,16,TGTGCCAGCAGTGACCACAGCAGCTCTGGGGCCAACGTCCTGACTTTC,CASSDHSSSGANVLTF
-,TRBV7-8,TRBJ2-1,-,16,TGTGCCAGCAGCCCAACCCGGGGACTTCCCTACAATGAGCAGTTCTTC,CASSPTRGLPYNEQFF
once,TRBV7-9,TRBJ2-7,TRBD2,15,TGTGCCAGCAGCTTACCGGGACTAGCGGCCTACGAGCAGTACTTC,CASSLPGLAAYEQYF